Below are 6 T cell receptor beta chains sequenced from a single sample in a study of shared clonotypes between healthy human individuals. The naive CD8 subset, CD45RO-negative cells positively selected for CCR7, excluded terminally differentiated effector memory CD45RA+ cells. Repertoires were generated with immunoSEQ multiplex PCR, while TCRdb's copy carries only in-frame clones and drops some. The table includes about 2 million clones, approximately 94% detected once. Sequencing was performed on naive CD8+ T cells sorted from blood. Every receptor here comes from a man between 18 and 29 years old in good health.

J is TRBJ2-7 and V is TRBV6-1, with D possibly matching TRBD2 (5 bases). CDR3 length: 13 residues. Germline V gene sequence: CDR1 MNHNS, CDR2 SASEGT. V was trimmed by 4 bases and J by 4 bases, leaving 11 bases between them. Written as DNA, the CDR3 is TGTGCCAGCAGTGCCGGGGAGAGGTACGAGCAGTACTTC. Amino acids: CASSAGERYEQYF.

Points on this clone: The sample holds other DNA sequences that translate to the same CDR3. This chain connects TRBV15 to TRBJ2-7, with a possible D match to TRBD1 (6 bases). Trimming stripped 0 bases from V and 0 bases from J, with 9 bases between. Per germline, CDR1 LNHNV and CDR2 YYDKDF (reference sequence). The CDR3 consists of 15 residues. CDR3 sequence (DNA): TGTGCCACCAGCAGAGACAGGGGTTCCTCCTACGAGCAGTACTTC. Its protein product is CATSRDRGSSYEQYF.

The chain employs TRBV18 and TRBJ2-2; D not resolved. The V gene's germline CDR1 is KGHSH and CDR2 LQKENI. The CDR3 length is 17 residues. V lost 2 bases, J lost 3 bases, and 16 bases lay in between. The CDR3 sequence is CASSPELRERDTGELFF. In DNA form, the CDR3 reads TGTGCCAGCTCACCAGAATTAAGGGAAAGGGACACCGGGGAGCTGTTTTTT. Full variable domain (remainder filled in from reference TRBV18 and TRBJ2-2): NAGVMQNPRHLVRRRGQEARLRCSPMKGHSHVYWYRQLPEEGLKFMVYLQKENIIDESGMPKERFSAEFPKEGPSILRIQQVVRGDSAAYFCASSPELRERDTGELFFGEGSRLTVL.

The genes are TRBV6-1 and TRBJ1-2, with no clear D. CDR1 MNHNS and CDR2 SASEGT come from the germline V gene. There are 16 residues in the CDR3. With 0 bases removed from V and 5 bases from J, the gap between germline ends came to 16 bases. The DNA for the CDR3 is TGTGCCAGCAGTGAAGCTGGGCCTCCGGAACTATATGGCTACACCTTC. It yields the protein CASSEAGPPELYGYTF.

This chain connects TRBV25-1 to TRBJ2-1, with a tentative D call TRBD1 (6 bases). Germline V lookup: CDR1 MGHDK, CDR2 SYGVNS. The CDR3 sequence is 14 residues long. V was trimmed by 2 bases and J by 6 bases, leaving 11 bases between them. CDR3 nucleotides: TGTGCCAGCAGTGAAGGACAGCCTGGCAATGAGCAGTTCTTC. It codes for CASSEGQPGNEQFF.

For this clone: This same CDR3 is encoded by further DNA sequences in the sample. The DNA for the CDR3 is TGCGCCAGCAGCCAAGATCTTTCTTACGAGCAGTACTTC. Amino acid sequence: CASSQDLSYEQYF. The V call is TRBV4-1, the J call TRBJ2-7; D not certain. Germline loops: CDR1 MGHRA, CDR2 YSYEKL. Deletions cut 0 bases from V and 4 bases from J, with 7 bases between. The length of the CDR3 is 13 residues.